Below, 19 T cell receptor beta chains from the same sample are listed, as sequenced in a study of blood T cell repertoires in COVID-19. Clones were sequenced by immunoSEQ multiplex PCR, and TCRdb holds only the in-frame ones, with some missing. The sample holds roughly 200,000 clones, roughly 88% seen once. The specimen sequenced was peripheral blood. The receptors originated from a human donor with active or convalescent COVID-19. The donor label of this sample is uncertain.

V is TRBV4-3 and J is TRBJ2-7, with D perhaps TRBD2 (5 bases). This CDR3 region has 15 residues. The germline V and J ends were trimmed by 0 bases and 7 bases, with 16 bases remaining between them. Looked up from germline, CDR1 is LGHNA and CDR2 is YSLEER. This chain's CDR3 is CASSQDAGIWREQYF. The DNA of the CDR3 is TGCGCCAGCAGCCAAGATGCCGGGATTTGGAGGGAGCAGTACTTC.

In this sample, this clone turned up a few times. The V call is TRBV7-2, the J call TRBJ2-7; TRBD1 agrees at 8 bases. The ends lost 5 bases at V and 4 bases at J; junction bases unmatched: 7. This CDR3 has 14 residues. Germline CDR1 is SGHTA and CDR2 is FQGNSA. The CDR3 reads CASSPRRQGYEQYF. DNA of the CDR3: TGTGCCAGCAGCCCGCGGAGACAGGGGTACGAGCAGTACTTC.

This clone occurred once. The chain has TRBV7-2 and TRBJ2-7; D is ambiguous. Germline V gene lookup returns CDR1 SGHTA and CDR2 FQGNSA. This CDR3 comprises 14 residues. The V end lost 5 bases, the J end lost 0 bases, and 11 bases lay between the germline ends. This chain's CDR3 is CASSPQESSYEQYF. The CDR3, as DNA: TGTGCCAGCAGCCCCCAGGAAAGCTCCTACGAGCAGTACTTC.

The V and J genes are TRBV4-2 and TRBJ2-3; 7 bases agree with TRBD2. Per the germline V gene, CDR1 is LGHNA and CDR2 is YNFKEQ. This CDR3 contains 17 residues. V lost 2 bases to trimming and J lost 0 bases; unmatched junction nucleotides: 8. The CDR3 loop reads CASSQRASGTSTDTQYF. The CDR3 region has the DNA TGTGCCAGCAGCCAAAGGGCTAGCGGAACTAGCACAGATACGCAGTATTTT.

This chain uses TRBV7-2 with TRBJ2-2; weak D call: TRBD2 (6 bases). V dropped 5 bases and J dropped 1 base, with 8 bases sitting between them. The CDR3 loop spans 14 amino acids. Per the germline V gene, CDR1 is SGHTA and CDR2 is FQGNSA. Here the CDR3 DNA reads TGTGCCAGCAGCCGGGACTTGAACACCGGGGAGCTGTTTTTT. Its translation is CASSRDLNTGELFF.

The chain links TRBV3-1 (or the pseudogene TRBV3-2) to TRBJ2-7, with 8 nucleotides matching TRBD1. The germline V gene encodes CDR1 LGHDT and CDR2 YNNKEL (reference sequence). V lost 3 bases, J lost 5 bases, and 9 bases stayed unmatched. There are 15 residues in the CDR3. CDR3 in DNA: TGTGCCAGCAGCCATCGCGGGACAGGTCTCAACGAGCAGTACTTC. This codes for CASSHRGTGLNEQYF.

The chain couples TRBV11-3 to TRBJ2-1; D is perhaps TRBD2 (6 bases). Germline V CDR1 and CDR2: SGHNT, YENEEA. With 1 base removed from V and 0 bases from J, the gap between germline ends came to 7 bases. The CDR3 has 15 amino acids. CDR3 coding DNA: TGTGCCAGCAGCTTAGGCGGGGACTCCTACAATGAGCAGTTCTTC. Protein: CASSLGGDSYNEQFF.

This clone was detected only once. This chain links TRBV27 with TRBJ2-7; 7 positions agree with TRBD1. CDR3 length: 14 residues. The germline V gene has CDR1 MNHEY and CDR2 SMNVEV (reference sequence). J was trimmed by 2 bases and V by 6 bases; bases with no gene match: 7. The DNA of the CDR3 is TGTGCCAGCAGGGGCCGGGACAGACCCTACGAGCAGTACTTC. Encoded protein: CASRGRDRPYEQYF.

The chain employs TRBV2 and TRBJ1-4, with TRBD1 matching 7 bases. This CDR3 is built from 15 residues. Looked up from germline, CDR1 is SNHLY and CDR2 is FYNNEI. The trim removed 4 bases at V and 6 bases at J, leaving 8 bases unmatched. The CDR3 DNA follows: TGTGCCAGCAGTGCGACAGGGACCCTTTATGAAAAACTGTTTTTT. This encodes CASSATGTLYEKLFF.

The rearrangement links TRBV9 to TRBJ2-1, with 12 bases aligning to TRBD2. With 6 bases clipped from V and 0 bases from J, the junction kept 4 bases outside the gene matches. Germline CDR1 is SGDLS and CDR2 is YYNGEE. CDR3 size: 16 residues. CDR3 residues: CASTSGRASSYNEQFF. The CDR3 nucleotides read TGTGCCAGCACTAGCGGGAGGGCGAGCTCCTACAATGAGCAGTTCTTC. Variable domain in full (rest from reference TRBV9 and TRBJ2-1): DSGVTQTPKHLITATGQRVTLRCSPRSGDLSVYWYQQSLDQGLQFLIQYYNGEERAKGNILERFSAQQFPDLHSELNLSSLELGDSALYFCASTSGRASSYNEQFFGPGTRLTVL.

The chain carries TRBV2 and TRBJ1-5, with D possibly TRBD1 on 6 matching bases. This CDR3 spans 15 amino acids. The germline gives CDR1 SNHLY, CDR2 FYNNEI. V gave up 5 bases and J gave up 10 bases, with 21 bases separating them. The DNA of the CDR3 is TGTGCCAGCAGTTACGAACCAGTGGGGGCCAGTCCCCAGCATTTT. It codes for CASSYEPVGASPQHF.

This clone was recorded only once. J is TRBJ1-4 and V is TRBV7-9; possibly TRBD1 for D (6 bases). Trimming removed 3 bases from V and 8 bases from J, with 13 bases in between. The CDR3 has 14 amino acids. Germline V gene data show CDR1 as SEHNR and CDR2 as FQNEAQ (reference sequence). In DNA, the CDR3 is TGTGCCAGCAGCTTGACAGGTGTAGGAGAAAAACTGTTTTTT. Translated, it gives CASSLTGVGEKLFF.

This chain links TRBV7-2 with TRBJ1-4; TRBD1 agrees at 8 bases. The germline CDR1 and CDR2 sequences are SGHTA and FQGNSA. Losses at the gene ends were 1 base for V and 8 bases for J; bases not matched to a gene: 6. The CDR3 is 15 residues long. The CDR3 loop is CASSLVWTGREKLFF. Written as DNA, the CDR3 is TGTGCCAGCAGCTTAGTGTGGACAGGGAGGGAAAAACTGTTTTTT.

The V and J genes are TRBV6-4 and TRBJ2-3; D is possibly TRBD2 (6 bases). The CDR3 loop spans 13 amino acids. Trimming cost V 4 bases and J 1 base, with 6 bases left between them. The germline V gene encodes CDR1 MRHNA and CDR2 SNTAGT. This CDR3 reads CASSAGGTDTQYF. The CDR3 DNA reads TGTGCCAGCAGTGCGGGGGGCACAGATACGCAGTATTTT.

This chain uses TRBV6-5 with TRBJ2-7, with 7 bases fitting TRBD2. V gave up 5 bases and J gave up 11 bases; unmatched junction bases: 15. From germline, CDR1 is MNHEY and CDR2 SVGAGI. The CDR3 has 14 amino acids. The CDR3 sequence is CASSPDTTGRREYF. The CDR3 DNA follows: TGTGCCAGCAGTCCAGACACCACCGGGAGGAGGGAGTACTTC.

V usage is TRBV9 and J usage is TRBJ2-7; TRBD1 is a possible D gene (6 bases). Germline assignment: CDR1 SGDLS and CDR2 YYNGEE. With 3 bases removed from V and 6 bases from J, the gap between germline ends came to 13 bases. The CDR3 is 13 amino acids. The CDR3 nucleotides are TGTGCCAGCAGCGGCAACAGGGATGTCGAGCAGTACTTC. Translating it yields CASSGNRDVEQYF. Full variable domain (rest looked up from reference TRBV9 and TRBJ2-7): DSGVTQTPKHLITATGQRVTLRCSPRSGDLSVYWYQQSLDQGLQFLIQYYNGEERAKGNILERFSAQQFPDLHSELNLSSLELGDSALYFCASSGNRDVEQYFGPGTRLTVT.

The chain joins TRBV4-3 to TRBJ1-1; D remains unclear. CDR3 length: 16 residues. V was shortened by 0 bases and J by 4 bases, with 15 bases between the two germline ends. Germline assignment: CDR1 LGHNA and CDR2 YSLEER. CDR3 coding DNA: TGCGCCAGCAGCCAAGAGGGAGGCAGGACTCGCACTGAAGCTTTCTTT. It is translated as CASSQEGGRTRTEAFF.

The V and J genes are TRBV30 and TRBJ2-7; D unresolved. This CDR3 contains 11 residues. Germline V gene sequence: CDR1 GTSNPN, CDR2 SVGIG (reference sequence). The ends were cut back, 5 bases at V and 0 bases at J, with 5 bases in the middle. CDR3 DNA: TGTGCCTGGGGCAGCTCCTACGAGCAGTACTTC. Its translation: CAWGSSYEQYF.

The chain uses TRBV28 and TRBJ2-2; weak D call: TRBD2 (5 bases). Germline lookup yields CDR1 MDHEN and CDR2 SYDVKM. V dropped 5 bases and J dropped 2 bases, with 9 bases sitting between them. This CDR3 has 14 residues. The CDR3 region has the DNA TGTGCCAGCAGTGGAGGAGGTAACACCGGGGAGCTGTTTTTT. It yields the protein CASSGGGNTGELFF.